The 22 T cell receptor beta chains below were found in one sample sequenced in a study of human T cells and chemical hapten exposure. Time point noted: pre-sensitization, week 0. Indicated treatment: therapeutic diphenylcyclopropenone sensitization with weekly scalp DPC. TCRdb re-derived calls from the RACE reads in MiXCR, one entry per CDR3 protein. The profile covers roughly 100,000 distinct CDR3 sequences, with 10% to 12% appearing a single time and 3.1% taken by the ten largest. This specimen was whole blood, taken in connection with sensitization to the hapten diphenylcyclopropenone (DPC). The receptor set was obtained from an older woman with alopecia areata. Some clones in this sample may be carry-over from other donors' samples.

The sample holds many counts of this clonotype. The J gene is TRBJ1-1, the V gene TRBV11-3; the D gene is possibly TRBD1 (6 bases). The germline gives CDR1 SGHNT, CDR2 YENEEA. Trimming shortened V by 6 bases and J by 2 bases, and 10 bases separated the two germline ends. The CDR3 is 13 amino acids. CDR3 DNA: TGTGCCAGCAGTACCGGGACAAACACTGAAGCTTTCTTT. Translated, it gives CASSTGTNTEAFF.

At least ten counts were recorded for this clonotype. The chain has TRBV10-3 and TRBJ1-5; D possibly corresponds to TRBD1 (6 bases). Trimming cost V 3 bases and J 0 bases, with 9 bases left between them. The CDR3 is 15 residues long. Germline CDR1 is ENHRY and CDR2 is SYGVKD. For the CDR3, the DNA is TGTGCCATCAGTGATACAGGGCATAGCAATCAGCCCCAGCATTTT. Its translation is CAISDTGHSNQPQHF.

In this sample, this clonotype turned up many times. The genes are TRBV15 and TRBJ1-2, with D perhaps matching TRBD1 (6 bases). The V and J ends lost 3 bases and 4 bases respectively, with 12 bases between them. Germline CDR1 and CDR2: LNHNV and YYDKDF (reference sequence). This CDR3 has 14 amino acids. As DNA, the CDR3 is TGTGCCACCAGCAGGGGGGCCGATTCCTATGGCTACACCTTC. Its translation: CATSRGADSYGYTF.

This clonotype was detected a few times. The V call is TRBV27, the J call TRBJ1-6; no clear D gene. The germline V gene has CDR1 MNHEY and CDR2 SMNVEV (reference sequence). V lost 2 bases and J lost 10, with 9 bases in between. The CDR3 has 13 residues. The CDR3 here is CASSLKLGSPLHF. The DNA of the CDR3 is TGTGCCAGCAGTTTAAAACTGGGATCACCCCTCCACTTT.

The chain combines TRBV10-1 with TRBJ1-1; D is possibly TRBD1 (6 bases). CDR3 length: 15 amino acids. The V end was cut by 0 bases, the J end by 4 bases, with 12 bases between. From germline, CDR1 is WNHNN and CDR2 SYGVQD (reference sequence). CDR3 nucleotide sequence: TGCGCCAGCAGTGAGTCGGTGAGGGGGGTCACTGAAGCTTTCTTT. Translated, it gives CASSESVRGVTEAFF.

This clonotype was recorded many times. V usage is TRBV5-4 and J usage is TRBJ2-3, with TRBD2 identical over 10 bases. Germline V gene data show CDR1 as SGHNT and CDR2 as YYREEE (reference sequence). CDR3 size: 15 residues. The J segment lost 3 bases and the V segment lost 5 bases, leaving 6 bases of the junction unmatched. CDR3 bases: TGTGCCAGCAGTTGGGGGACTAGCGCTACAGATACGCAGTATTTT. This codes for CASSWGTSATDTQYF.

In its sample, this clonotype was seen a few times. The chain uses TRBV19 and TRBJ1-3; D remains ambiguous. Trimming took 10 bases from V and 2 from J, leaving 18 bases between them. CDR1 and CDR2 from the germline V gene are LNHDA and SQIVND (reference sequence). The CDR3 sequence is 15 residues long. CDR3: CATATGHLTGNTIYF. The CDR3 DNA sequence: TGTGCCACCGCGACGGGCCATTTAACTGGAAACACCATATATTTT.

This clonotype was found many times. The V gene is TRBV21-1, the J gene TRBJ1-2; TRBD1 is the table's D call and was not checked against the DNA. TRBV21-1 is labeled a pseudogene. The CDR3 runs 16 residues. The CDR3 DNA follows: TGTGCCAGCAGCAATTACCGGGACCCACCCACGGGAGGCTACACCTTC. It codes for CASSNYRDPPTGGYTF.

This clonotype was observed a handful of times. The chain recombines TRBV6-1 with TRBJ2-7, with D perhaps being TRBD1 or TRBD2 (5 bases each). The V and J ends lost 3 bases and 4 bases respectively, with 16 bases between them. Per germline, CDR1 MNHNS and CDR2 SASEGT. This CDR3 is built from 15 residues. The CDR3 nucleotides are TGTGCCAGCAGTGAGGCCCTGGGGGTCCAATACGAGCAGTACTTC. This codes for CASSEALGVQYEQYF.

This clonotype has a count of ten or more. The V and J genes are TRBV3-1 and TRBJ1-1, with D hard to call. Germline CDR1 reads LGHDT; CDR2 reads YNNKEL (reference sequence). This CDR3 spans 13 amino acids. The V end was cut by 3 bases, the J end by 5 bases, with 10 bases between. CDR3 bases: TGTGCCAGCAGCCAGTTCCTAAGGACTGAAGCTTTCTTT. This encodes CASSQFLRTEAFF.

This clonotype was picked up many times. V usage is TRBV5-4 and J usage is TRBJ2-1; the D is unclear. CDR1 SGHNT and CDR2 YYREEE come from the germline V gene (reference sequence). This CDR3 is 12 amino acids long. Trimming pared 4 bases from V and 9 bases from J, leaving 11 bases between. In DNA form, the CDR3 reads TGTGCCAGCAGCATGGGTGGACGTGAGCAGTTCTTC. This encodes CASSMGGREQFF.

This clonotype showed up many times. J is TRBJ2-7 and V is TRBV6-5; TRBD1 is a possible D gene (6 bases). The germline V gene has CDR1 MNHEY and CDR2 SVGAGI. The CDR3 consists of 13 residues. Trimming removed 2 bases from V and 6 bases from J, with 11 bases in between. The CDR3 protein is CASSYPQGGEQYF. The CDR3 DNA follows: TGTGCCAGCAGTTACCCTCAAGGGGGCGAGCAGTACTTC.

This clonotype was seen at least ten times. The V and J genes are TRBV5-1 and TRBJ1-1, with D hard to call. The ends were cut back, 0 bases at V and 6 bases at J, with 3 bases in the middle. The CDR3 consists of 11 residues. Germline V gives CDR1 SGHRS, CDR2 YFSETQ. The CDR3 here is CASSLEAEAFF. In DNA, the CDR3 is TGCGCCAGCAGCTTGGAAGCTGAAGCTTTCTTT.

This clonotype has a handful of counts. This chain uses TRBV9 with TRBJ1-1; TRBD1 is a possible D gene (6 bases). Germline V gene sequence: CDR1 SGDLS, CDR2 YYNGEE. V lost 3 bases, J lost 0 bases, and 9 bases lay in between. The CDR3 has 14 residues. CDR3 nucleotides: TGTGCCAGCAGCGGGGGACATCTGAACACTGAAGCTTTCTTT. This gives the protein CASSGGHLNTEAFF.

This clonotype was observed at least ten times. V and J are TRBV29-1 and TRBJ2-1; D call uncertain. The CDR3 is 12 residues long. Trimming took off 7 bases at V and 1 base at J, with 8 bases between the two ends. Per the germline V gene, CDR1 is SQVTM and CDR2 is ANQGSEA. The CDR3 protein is CSGWGSYNEQFF. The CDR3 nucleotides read TGCAGCGGGTGGGGTTCCTACAATGAGCAGTTCTTC.

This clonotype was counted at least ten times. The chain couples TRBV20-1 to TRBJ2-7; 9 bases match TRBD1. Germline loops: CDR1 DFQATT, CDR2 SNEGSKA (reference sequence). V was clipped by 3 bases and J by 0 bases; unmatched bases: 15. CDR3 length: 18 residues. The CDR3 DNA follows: TGCAGTGCTAGTGGCGGATTTGGACAGGGGCAAGTCTCCTACGAGCAGTACTTC. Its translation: CSASGGFGQGQVSYEQYF.

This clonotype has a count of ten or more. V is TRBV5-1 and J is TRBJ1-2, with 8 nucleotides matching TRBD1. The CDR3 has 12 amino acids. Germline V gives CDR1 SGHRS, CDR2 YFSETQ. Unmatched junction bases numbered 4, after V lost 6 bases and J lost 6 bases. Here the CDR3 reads CASTTGEDGYTF. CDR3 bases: TGCGCCAGCACGACAGGGGAGGATGGCTACACCTTC.

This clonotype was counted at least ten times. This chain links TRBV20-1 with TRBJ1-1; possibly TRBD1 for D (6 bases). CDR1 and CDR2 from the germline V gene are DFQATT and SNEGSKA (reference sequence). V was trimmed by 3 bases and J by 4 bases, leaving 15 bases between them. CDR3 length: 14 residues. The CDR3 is CSASPRGFFTEAFF. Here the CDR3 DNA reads TGCAGTGCTAGCCCCAGGGGATTTTTCACTGAAGCTTTCTTT.

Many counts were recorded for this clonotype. CDR3 DNA: TGTGCCAGCAGCGGGACTCCCCCCGGGGAGCTGTTTTTT. Its translation is CASSGTPPGELFF. The chain uses TRBV11-2 and TRBJ2-2; tentative D call: TRBD2 (6 bases). The germline V gene encodes CDR1 SGHAT and CDR2 FQNNGV. The CDR3 covers 13 residues. Trimming left V 5 bases short and J 6 bases short, with 10 bases between.

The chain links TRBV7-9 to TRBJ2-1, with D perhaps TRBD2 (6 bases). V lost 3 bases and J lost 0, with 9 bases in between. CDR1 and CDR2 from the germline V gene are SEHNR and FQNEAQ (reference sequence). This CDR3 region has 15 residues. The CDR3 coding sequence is TGTGCCAGCAGCTTCGCGGGGAGCTCCTACAATGAGCAGTTCTTC. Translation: CASSFAGSSYNEQFF. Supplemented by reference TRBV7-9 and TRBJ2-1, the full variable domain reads DTGVSQNPRHKITKRGQNVTFRCDPISEHNRLYWYRQTLGQGPEFLTYFQNEAQLEKSRLLSDRFSAERPKGSFSTLEIQRTEQGDSAMYLCASSFAGSSYNEQFFGPGTRLTVL.

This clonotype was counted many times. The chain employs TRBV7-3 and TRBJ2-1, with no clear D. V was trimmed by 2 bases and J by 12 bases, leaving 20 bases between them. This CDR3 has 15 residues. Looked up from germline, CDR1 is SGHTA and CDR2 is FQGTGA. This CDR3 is CASSLGRHGNNVQFF. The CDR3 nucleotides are TGTGCCAGCAGCTTAGGTCGGCACGGAAACAACGTGCAGTTCTTC.

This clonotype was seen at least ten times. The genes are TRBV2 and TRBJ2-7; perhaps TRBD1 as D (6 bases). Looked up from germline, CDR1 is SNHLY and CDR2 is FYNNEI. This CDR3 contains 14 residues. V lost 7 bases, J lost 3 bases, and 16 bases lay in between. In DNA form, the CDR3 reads TGTGCCAGCATGGAGGCGGTACAGGGCTACGAGCAGTACTTC. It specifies CASMEAVQGYEQYF.